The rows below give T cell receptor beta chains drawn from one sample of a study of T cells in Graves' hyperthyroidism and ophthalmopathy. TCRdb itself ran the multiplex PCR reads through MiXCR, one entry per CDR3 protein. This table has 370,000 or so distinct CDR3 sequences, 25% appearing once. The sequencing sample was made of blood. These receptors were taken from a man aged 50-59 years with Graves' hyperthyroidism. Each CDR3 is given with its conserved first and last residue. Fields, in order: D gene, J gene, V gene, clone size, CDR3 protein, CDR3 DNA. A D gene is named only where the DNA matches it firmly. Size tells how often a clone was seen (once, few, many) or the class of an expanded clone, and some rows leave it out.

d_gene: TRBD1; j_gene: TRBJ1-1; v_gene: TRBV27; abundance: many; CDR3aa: CASSLYRGLEAFF; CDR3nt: TGTGCCAGCAGTTTATACAGGGGGCTTGAAGCTTTCTTT
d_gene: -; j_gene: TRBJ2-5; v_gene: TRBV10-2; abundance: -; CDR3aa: CASSHGTVAQETQYF; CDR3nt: TGCGCCAGCAGTCACGGGACTGTGGCGCAAGAGACCCAGTACTTC
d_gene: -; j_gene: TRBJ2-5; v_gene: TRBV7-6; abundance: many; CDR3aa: CASRQGHAPTQYF; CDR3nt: TGTGCCAGCAGACAAGGACACGCGCCGACCCAGTACTTC
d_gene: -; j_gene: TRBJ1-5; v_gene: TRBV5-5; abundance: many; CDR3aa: CASSLLQNSNQPQHF; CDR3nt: TGTGCCAGCAGCTTGTTGCAGAATAGCAATCAGCCCCAGCATTTT
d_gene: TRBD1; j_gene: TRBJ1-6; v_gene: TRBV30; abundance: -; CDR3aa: CAWSEGQGSSPLHF; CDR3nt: TGTGCCTGGAGTGAGGGACAGGGGAGTTCACCCCTCCACTTT
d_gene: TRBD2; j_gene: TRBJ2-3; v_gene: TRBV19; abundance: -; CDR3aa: CASSAVTSGSYVTQYF; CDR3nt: TGTGCCAGTAGTGCCGTAACTAGCGGGAGTTATGTTACGCAGTATTTT
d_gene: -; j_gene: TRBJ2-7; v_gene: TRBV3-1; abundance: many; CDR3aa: CASSLRLPGNEQYF; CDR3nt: TGTGCCAGCAGCCTGCGGCTCCCCGGGAACGAGCAGTACTTC
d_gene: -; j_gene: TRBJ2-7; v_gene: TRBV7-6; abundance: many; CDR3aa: CASSFGPESSYEQYF; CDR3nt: TGTGCCAGCAGCTTCGGCCCCGAGTCCTCCTACGAGCAGTACTTC
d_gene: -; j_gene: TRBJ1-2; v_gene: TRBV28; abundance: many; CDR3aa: CASSSQGYYGYTF; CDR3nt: TGTGCCAGCAGTTCCCAGGGGTACTATGGCTACACCTTC
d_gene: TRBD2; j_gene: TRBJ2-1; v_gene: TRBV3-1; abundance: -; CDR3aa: CASSQLAGGLFF; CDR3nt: TGTGCCAGCAGCCAACTAGCGGGAGGCCTGTTCTTC
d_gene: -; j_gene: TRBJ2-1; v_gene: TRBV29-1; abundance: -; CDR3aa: CSVEKGTPWPYNEQFF; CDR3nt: TGCAGCGTTGAAAAGGGGACCCCCTGGCCCTACAATGAGCAGTTCTTC
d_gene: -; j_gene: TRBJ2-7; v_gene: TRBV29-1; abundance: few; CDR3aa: CSVGRDFYEQYF; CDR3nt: TGCAGCGTTGGCCGGGACTTCTACGAGCAGTACTTC
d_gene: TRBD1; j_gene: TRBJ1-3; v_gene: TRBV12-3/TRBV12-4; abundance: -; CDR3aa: CASSLRQGGGNTIYF; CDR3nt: TGTGCCAGCAGTTTAAGACAGGGGGGTGGAAACACCATATATTTT
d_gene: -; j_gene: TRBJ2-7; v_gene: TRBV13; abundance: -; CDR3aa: CASSSPLPGDEQYF; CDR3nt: TGTGCCAGCAGTTCCCCTTTACCGGGAGACGAGCAGTACTTC
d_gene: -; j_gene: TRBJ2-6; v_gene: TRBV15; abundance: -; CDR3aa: CATSSGRSGANVLTF; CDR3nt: TGTGCCACCAGCAGTGGCCGCTCTGGGGCCAACGTCCTGACTTTC
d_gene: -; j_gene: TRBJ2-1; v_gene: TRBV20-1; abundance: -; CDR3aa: CSAHISNYNEQFF; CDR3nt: TGCAGTGCACATATATCTAACTACAATGAGCAGTTCTTC
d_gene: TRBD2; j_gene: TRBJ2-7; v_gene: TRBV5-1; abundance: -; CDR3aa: CASSLSSGGSSFEQYF; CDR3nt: TGCGCCAGCAGCTTGTCCTCAGGCGGGAGTTCATTCGAGCAGTACTTC
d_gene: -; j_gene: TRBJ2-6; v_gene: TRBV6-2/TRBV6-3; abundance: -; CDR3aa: CASGRALSGANVLTF; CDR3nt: TGTGCCAGCGGCAGGGCCCTCTCTGGGGCCAACGTCCTGACTTTC
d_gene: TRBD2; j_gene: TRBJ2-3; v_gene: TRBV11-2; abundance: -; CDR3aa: CASTPPPGLAGTTDTQYF; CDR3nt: TGTGCCAGCACCCCTCCCCCGGGACTAGCGGGAACCACAGATACGCAGTATTTT
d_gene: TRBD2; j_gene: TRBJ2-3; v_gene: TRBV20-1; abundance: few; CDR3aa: CSARPTSGRHTDTQYF; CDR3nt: TGCAGTGCTAGACCGACTAGCGGGAGACACACAGATACGCAGTATTTT
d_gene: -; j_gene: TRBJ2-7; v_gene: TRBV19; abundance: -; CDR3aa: CATTEGYEQYF; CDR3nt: TGTGCCACTACGGAAGGCTACGAGCAGTACTTC
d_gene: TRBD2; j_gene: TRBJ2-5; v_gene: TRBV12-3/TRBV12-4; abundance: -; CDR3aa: CASSRSPSGETQYF; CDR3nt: TGTGCCAGCAGTCGATCCCCTAGCGGGGAGACCCAGTACTTC
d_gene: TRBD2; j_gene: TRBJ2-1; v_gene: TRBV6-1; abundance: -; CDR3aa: CASSSRLAGVGEQFF; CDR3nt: TGTGCCAGCAGTTCCCGACTAGCGGGAGTGGGTGAGCAGTTCTTC
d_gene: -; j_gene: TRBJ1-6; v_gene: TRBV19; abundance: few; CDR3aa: CATRADPNNSPLHF; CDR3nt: TGTGCCACGAGGGCCGACCCGAATAATTCACCCCTCCACTTT
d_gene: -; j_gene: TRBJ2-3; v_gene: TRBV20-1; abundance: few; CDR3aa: CSARQGSDTQYF; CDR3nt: TGCAGTGCCCGGCAGGGGTCAGATACGCAGTATTTT
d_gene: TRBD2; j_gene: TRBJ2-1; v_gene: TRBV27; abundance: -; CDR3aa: CASSGLADYNEQFF; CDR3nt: TGTGCCAGCAGTGGACTAGCGGACTACAATGAGCAGTTCTTC